Here is one TCR beta chain with its context. The antigen this receptor binds is unknown. No much larger clone exists at a distance of one base, and base qualities are not known. The donors were healthy, HIV-negative adults who had no recently reported acute infections or vaccinations. All donors were Caucasian adults living in Nashville, Tennessee, USA. Magnetic negative selection was used to enrich CD4+ T cells, after which naive cells were positively selected on CD45RA and the negative fraction became the memory subset. Blood was collected by leukapheresis, and PBMCs were isolated by Ficoll-Histopaque density gradient centrifugation and then cryopreserved in liquid nitrogen vapor phase. Analytical flow cytometry was used to check the purity and quantity of each magnetically sorted T cell population. Genomic DNA was isolated from every sorted fraction and measured by UV absorbance on a Nanodrop 2000c.

Using the deep immunoSEQ assay, TCR CDR3 regions were amplified from genomic DNA by multiplex PCR. For each cell subset, the extracted genomic DNA was distributed evenly across all wells of several immunoSEQ 96-well plates, and each plate served as one replicate. For sorted subsets, each replicate PCR was loaded with 200 to 250 ng genomic DNA, equivalent to approximately 27,000 T cell genomes. Purified libraries were measured with a Qubit 3.0 fluorometer, size-checked on a Bioanalyzer 2100, and measured again with the KAPA Library Quantification kit. A separate single-read 150-cycle Illumina NextSeq 550 flow cell was used to sequence each immunoSEQ 96-well plate. As for the original processing: Because the immunoSEQ output included only junctional sequences and no quality scores, the filtering could not be the same as the filtering used for full-length reads. To assign V/J genes and CDR3, sequences were annotated against IMGT germline references using PyIR, a Python wrapper for IgBLAST v1.9. Any read was removed if the V/J assignment was weak (E-value above 1e-6), the CDR3 was missing, or the read contained stop codons, out-of-frame junctions, or ambiguous translated residues. A V3J clonotype was defined by an identical inferred V gene, J gene, and CDR3 amino acid sequence. Percentage overlap between repertoires was computed as shared unique clonotypes divided by the size of the smaller repertoire. RTK rarefaction, the Chao1 estimator, and Recon v2.1 estimates of unobserved clonotypes were used to assess repertoire richness. Generation probabilities for all TCRbeta clonotypes obtained by the gDNA method from a handful of donors were computed using OLGA. The source is immuneACCESS, and TCRdb retained only in-frame sequences with V and J called. Part of the clones is not carried over; for the studies checked, unresolved V genes explain less than half of this, and the remainder is unexplained. Clone size and V and J calls were adopted from that table, with D and trimming inferred from the DNA. The sample table holds approximately 1.1 million clones, of which approximately 80% were seen once. Together, the top ten hold around 0.47% of the sample.

The data stem from a study of shared clonotypes between healthy human individuals (dated by TCRdb to between 2020 and 2021). Notes on the research overall: Three men and two women, aged 18 to 49 years, made up the cohort. For each donor, CD4 naive and CD4 memory were each given three plates, CD8 naive was given two plates, and CD8 memory was given one plate. Blood TCR repertoires of several healthy adults were deeply sequenced to estimate repertoire size and the extent of clonotype sharing between individuals. To increase sequencing depth and limit assay-specific biases, TCR repertoire library preparation and sequencing were carried out by different laboratories using diverse techniques. Between about 0.9 and 8.9 billion PBMCs per donor were obtained by leukapheresis.

Here is what the overall study found, with its caveats: Compared with non-shared clonotypes, clonotypes shared by all four sorted-subset donors had higher generation probabilities. The small number of donors limited the genetic and exposure-history diversity represented. Pairwise subsampling indicated that sequencing depth was expected to affect the degree of clonotype sharing among donors. Sharing across several donors was observed for roughly 5.4% of naive CD4, about 4% of naive CD8, 2% to 2.5% of memory CD4, and around 0.44% of memory CD8 clonotypes. Sampling was restricted to blood, and TCR repertoires in tissues likely differ from the TCR repertoires found in blood. Larger estimated clonotype richness was generally found for naive subsets than for memory subsets. Incomplete sequencing was indicated by rarefaction of sorted-subset datasets, despite the large sequencing depth.

Spanning cysteine to phenylalanine, the CDR3 consists of 12 amino acids. Kept here is only the CDR3 DNA, which spans 36 bases and is read in frame from base 1. V lost 3 bases and J lost 13 bases, and the count of bases not matched to a germline gene is 9. The germline V gene (reference sequence) sets CDR1 to GTSNPN and CDR2 to SVGIG. The specimen sequenced was memory CD4+ T cells from PBMCs. What this sample's cell subset or site label stands for: CD45RA-negative fraction. This TCR came from a young man in good health. Some clones in this sample may be carry-over from other donors' samples. The rearranged segments are TRBV30 and TRBJ2-4; TRBD1 lines up with 7 middle nucleotides. CDR3 reads: CAWSDMGQPQYF. The DNA reads as follows: TGTGCCTGGAGCGACATGGGACAGCCGCAGTACTTC.